The T cell receptor beta chain under discussion was sequenced for a study of neurological immune-mediated disorders. Between the trimmed V and J ends, which lost 3 bases and 3 bases, there was a span of 10 bases. The CDR3 has 14 amino acids. The germline V gene has CDR1 MGHDK and CDR2 SYGVNS. The sample holds many counts of this clonotype. The antigen remains undetermined. Study observations and caveats: Phylogenetic grouping assigned the repertoires of 18 of 34 multiple sclerosis patients to a single related-CDR3 cluster, which may represent a signature.

With 10-nucleotide random UMIs, 5'RACE was used to make the cDNA. Per sequencing run, 15-18 subjects together gave over 170 million TCR-beta sequences. MiXCR, run by TCRdb on the 5' RACE reads, gives a single entry per CDR3 protein. This table holds about 46,000 distinct CDR3 sequences, about 2% found once. The sample consisted of PBMCs. This chain uses TRBV25-1 with TRBJ2-3; D assignment may be TRBD1 or TRBD2 (5 bases each). The TCR was taken from a woman between 40 and 55 years old with multiple sclerosis. This chain's CDR3 is CASSDPRGTDTQYF. CDR3 bases: TGTGCCAGCAGTGATCCGAGGGGTACAGATACGCAGTATTTT.